The table lists the clone carrying this TCR beta chain with a few counts. Any patient presenting with uncontrolled infection, other autoimmune disease, pregnancy or lactation was left out. The J segment lost 15 bases and the V segment lost 1 base, leaving 12 bases of the junction unmatched. CDR3 length: 15 residues. Per the germline V gene, CDR1 is LGHDT and CDR2 is YNNKEL (reference sequence). The record originates from a study of T cells in Graves' hyperthyroidism and ophthalmopathy. The investigators amplified TCR beta CDR3 regions from RNA transcripts. A set of HTBI primers served as the primers for a first-round RT-PCR of the TCR CDR3. TCRdb analysed the multiplex PCR reads with MiXCR anew, one entry per CDR3 protein. The table records about 380,000 distinct CDR3 sequences, roughly 13% of them present only once.

The chain recombines TRBV3-1 with TRBJ2-1, with TRBD2 identical over 10 bases. Sequences were obtained from blood. The receptor comes from a man aged 25-45 years with Graves' hyperthyroidism that later progressed to Graves' ophthalmopathy. CDR3 in amino acids: CASSQGLSGGTIGFF. The CDR3 coding sequence is TGTGCCAGCAGCCAAGGTCTTAGCGGGGGGACCATTGGGTTCTTC.